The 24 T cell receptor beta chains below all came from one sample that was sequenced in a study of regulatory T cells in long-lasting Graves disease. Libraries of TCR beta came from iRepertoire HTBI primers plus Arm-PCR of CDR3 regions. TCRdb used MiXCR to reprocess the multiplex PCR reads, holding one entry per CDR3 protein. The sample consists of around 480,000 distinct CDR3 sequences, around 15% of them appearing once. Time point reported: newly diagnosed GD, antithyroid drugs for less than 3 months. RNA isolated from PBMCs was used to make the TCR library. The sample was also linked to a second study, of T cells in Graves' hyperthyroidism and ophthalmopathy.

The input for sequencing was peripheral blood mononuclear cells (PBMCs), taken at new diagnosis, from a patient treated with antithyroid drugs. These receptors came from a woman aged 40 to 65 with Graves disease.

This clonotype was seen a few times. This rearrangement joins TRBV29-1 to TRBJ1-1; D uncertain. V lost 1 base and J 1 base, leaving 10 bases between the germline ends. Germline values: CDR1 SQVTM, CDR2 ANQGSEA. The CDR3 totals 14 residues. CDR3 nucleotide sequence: TGCAGCGTTGAAGGGCAGGCAGGGAACACTGAAGCTTTCTTT. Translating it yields CSVEGQAGNTEAFF. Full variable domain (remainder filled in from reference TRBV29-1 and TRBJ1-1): SAVISQKPSRDICQRGTSLTIQCQVDSQVTMMFWYRQQPGQSLTLIATANQGSEATYESGFVIDKFPISRPNLTFSTLTVSNMSPEDSSIYLCSVEGQAGNTEAFFGQGTRLTVV.

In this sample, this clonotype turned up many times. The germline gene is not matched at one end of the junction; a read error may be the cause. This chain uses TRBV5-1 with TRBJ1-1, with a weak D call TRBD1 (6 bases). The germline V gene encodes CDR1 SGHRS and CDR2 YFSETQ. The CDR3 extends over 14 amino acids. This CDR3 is CASSLGQMNTEAFF. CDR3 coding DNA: TGTGCCAGCAGCTTAGGACAGATGAACACTGAAGCTTTCTTT.

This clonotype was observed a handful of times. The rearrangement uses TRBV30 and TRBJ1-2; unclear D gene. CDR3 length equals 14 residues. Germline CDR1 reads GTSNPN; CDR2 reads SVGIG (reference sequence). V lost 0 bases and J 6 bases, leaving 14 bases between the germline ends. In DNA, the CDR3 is TGTGCCTGGAGTGTAAACGAGGGAGTCGATGGCTACACCTTC. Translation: CAWSVNEGVDGYTF.

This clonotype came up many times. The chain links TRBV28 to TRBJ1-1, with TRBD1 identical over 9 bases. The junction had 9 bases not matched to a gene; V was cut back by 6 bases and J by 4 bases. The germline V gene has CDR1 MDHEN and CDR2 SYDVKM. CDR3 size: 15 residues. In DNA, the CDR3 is TGTGCCAGCAGGCAATGGGGACAGGGTGGCACTGAAGCTTTCTTT. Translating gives CASRQWGQGGTEAFF. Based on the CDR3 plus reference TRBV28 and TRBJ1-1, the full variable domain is DVKVTQSSRYLVKRTGEKVFLECVQDMDHENMFWYRQDPGLGLRLIYFSYDVKMKEKGDIPEGYSVSREKKERFSLILESASTNQTSMYLCASRQWGQGGTEAFFGQGTRLTVV.

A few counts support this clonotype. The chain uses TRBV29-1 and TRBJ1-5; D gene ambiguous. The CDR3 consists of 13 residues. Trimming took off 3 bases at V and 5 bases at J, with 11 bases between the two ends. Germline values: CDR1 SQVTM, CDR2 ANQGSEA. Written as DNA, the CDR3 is TGCAGCGTTGACAGGCGGGCTGATCAGCCCCAGCATTTT. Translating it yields CSVDRRADQPQHF.

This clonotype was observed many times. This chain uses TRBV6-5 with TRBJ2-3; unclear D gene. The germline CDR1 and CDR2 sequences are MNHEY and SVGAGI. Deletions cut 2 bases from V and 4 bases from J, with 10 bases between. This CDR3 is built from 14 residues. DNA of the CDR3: TGTGCCAGCAGTTACCACCCCTCGGCAGATACGCAGTATTTT. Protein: CASSYHPSADTQYF.

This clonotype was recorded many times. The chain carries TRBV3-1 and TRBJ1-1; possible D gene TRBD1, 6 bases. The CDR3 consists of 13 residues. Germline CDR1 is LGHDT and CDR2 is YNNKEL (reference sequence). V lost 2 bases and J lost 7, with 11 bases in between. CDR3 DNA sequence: TGTGCCAGCAGCCAAACAGGGATGCGTGAAGCTTTCTTT. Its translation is CASSQTGMREAFF. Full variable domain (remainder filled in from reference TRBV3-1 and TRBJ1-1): DTAVSQTPKYLVTQMGNDKSIKCEQNLGHDTMYWYKQDSKKFLKIMFSYNNKELIINETVPNRFSPKSPDKAHLNLHINSLELGDSAVYFCASSQTGMREAFFGQGTRLTVV.

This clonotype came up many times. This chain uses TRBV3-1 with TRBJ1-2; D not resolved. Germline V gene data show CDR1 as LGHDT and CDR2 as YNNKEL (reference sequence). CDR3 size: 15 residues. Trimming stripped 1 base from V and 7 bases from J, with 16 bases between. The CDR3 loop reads CASSQADRSVTGYTF. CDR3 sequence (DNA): TGTGCCAGCAGCCAAGCCGATCGGTCCGTAACTGGCTACACCTTC.

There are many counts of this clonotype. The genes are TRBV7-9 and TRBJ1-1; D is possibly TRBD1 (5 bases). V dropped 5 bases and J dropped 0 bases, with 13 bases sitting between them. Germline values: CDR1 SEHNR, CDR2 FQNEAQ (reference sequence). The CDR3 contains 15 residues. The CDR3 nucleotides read TGTGCCAGCAGCGTGGGGACCGCGATGAACACTGAAGCTTTCTTT. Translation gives CASSVGTAMNTEAFF.

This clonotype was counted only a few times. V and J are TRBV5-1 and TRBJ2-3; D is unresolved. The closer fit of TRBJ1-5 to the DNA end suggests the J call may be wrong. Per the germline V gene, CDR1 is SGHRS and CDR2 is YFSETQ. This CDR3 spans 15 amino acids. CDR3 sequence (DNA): TGCGCCAGCAGCTTGGCTAGGGCCGACACAGATACGCAGCATTTT. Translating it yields CASSLARADTDTQHF.

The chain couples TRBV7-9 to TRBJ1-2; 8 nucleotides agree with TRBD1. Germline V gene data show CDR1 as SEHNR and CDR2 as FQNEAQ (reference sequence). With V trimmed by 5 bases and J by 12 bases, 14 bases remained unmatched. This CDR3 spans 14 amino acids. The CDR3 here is CASSHGQGKIVDTF. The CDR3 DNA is TGTGCCAGCAGCCACGGACAGGGAAAGATCGTGGACACCTTC.

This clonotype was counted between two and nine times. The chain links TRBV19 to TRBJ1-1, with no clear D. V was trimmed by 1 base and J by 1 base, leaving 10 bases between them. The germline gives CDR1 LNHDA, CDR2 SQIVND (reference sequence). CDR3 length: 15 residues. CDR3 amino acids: CASSIVLLRNTEAFF. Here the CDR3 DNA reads TGTGCCAGTAGTATAGTCTTACTGCGGAACACTGAAGCTTTCTTT.

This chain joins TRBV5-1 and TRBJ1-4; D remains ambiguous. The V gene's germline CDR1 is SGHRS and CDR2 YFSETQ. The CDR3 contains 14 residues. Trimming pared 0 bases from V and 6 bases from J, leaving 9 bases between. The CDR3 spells CASSLGHSYEKLFF. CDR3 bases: TGCGCCAGCAGCTTGGGACATAGCTATGAAAAACTGTTTTTT. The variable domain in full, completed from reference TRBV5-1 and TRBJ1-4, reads KAGVTQTPRYLIKTRGQQVTLSCSPISGHRSVSWYQQTPGQGLQFLFEYFSETQRNKGNFPGRFSGRQFSNSRSEMNVSTLELGDSALYLCASSLGHSYEKLFFGSGTQLSVL.

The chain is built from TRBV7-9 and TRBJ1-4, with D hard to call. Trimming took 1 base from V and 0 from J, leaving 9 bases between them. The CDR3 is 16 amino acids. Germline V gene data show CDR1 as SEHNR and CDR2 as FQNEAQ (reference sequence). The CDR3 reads CASSLGRGTTNEKLFF. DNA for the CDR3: TGTGCCAGCAGCTTAGGCCGGGGAACAACTAATGAAAAACTGTTTTTT.

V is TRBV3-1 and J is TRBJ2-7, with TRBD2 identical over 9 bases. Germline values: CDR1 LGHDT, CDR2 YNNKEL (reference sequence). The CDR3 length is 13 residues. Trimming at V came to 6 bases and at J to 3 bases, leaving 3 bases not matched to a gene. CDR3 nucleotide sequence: TGTGCCAGCAGAGCGGGGGGCGACTACGAGCAGTACTTC. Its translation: CASRAGGDYEQYF.

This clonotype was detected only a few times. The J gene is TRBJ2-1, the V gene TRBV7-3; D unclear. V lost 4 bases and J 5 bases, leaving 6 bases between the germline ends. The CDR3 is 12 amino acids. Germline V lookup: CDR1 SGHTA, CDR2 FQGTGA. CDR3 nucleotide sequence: TGTGCCAGCAGCTCGAGTCACAATGAGCAGTTCTTC. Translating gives CASSSSHNEQFF.

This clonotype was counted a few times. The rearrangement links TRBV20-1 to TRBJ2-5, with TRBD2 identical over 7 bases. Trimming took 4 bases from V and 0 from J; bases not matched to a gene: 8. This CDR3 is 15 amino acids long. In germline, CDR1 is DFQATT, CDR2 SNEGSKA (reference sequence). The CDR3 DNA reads TGCAGTGCTAAAATAGCGGGCCTGTACCAAGAGACCCAGTACTTC. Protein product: CSAKIAGLYQETQYF.

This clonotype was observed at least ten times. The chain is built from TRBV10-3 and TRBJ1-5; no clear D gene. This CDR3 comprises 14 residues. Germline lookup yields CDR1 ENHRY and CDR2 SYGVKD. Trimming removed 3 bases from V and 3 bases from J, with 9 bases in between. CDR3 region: CAISDEGSNQPQHF. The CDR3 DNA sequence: TGTGCCATCAGTGATGAGGGTTCCAATCAGCCCCAGCATTTT.

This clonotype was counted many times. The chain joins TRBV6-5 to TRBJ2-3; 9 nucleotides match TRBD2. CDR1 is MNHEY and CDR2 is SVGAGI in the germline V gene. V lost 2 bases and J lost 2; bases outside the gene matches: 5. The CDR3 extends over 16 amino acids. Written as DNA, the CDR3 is TGTGCCAGCAGTTACGGGCGGGGGGGCCCCACAGATACGCAGTATTTT. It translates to CASSYGRGGPTDTQYF.

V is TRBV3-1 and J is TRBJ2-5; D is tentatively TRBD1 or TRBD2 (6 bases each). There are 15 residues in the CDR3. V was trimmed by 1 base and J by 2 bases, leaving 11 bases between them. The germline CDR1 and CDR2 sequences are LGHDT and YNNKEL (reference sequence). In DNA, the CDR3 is TGTGCCAGCAGCCAAGGGGGGGCCTTTCAAGAGACCCAGTACTTC. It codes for CASSQGGAFQETQYF.

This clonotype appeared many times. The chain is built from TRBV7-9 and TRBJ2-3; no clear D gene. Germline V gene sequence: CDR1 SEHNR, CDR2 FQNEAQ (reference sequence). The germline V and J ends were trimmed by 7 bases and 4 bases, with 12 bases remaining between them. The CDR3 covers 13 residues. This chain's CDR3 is CASTIDAADTQYF. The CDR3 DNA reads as TGTGCCAGCACCATAGACGCCGCAGATACGCAGTATTTT.

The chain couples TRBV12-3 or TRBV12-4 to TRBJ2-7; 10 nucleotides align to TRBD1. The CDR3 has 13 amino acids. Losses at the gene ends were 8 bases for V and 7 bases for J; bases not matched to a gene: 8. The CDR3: CASSGTGVGEQYF. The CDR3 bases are TGTGCCAGCTCCGGGACAGGGGTGGGTGAGCAGTACTTC.

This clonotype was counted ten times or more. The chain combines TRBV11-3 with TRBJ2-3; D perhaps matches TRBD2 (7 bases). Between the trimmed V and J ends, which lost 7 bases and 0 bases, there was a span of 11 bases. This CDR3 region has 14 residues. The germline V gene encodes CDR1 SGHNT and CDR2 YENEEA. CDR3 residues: CASKGGASTDTQYF. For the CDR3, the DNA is TGTGCCAGCAAGGGGGGGGCAAGCACAGATACGCAGTATTTT.

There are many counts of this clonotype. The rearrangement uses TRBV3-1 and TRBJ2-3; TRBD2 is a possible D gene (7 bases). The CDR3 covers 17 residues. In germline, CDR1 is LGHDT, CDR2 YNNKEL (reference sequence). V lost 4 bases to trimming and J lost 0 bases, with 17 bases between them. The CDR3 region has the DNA TGTGCCAGCAGCCCCGGGGGGCTGGAATTTAGCACAGATACGCAGTATTTT. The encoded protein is CASSPGGLEFSTDTQYF.